This TCR beta chain was captured in a study of cytomegalovirus exposure and HLA in healthy donors. Study-level points and caveats: One later analysis reportedly identified an Asian-associated ancestry cluster that showed fewer N-insertions than the approximately 670-donor mean. A later analysis revealed that TCR association rates differed between HLA loci, peaking at DRB1 and bottoming out at HLA-C. Later on, an analysis tied over 15,000 TCR beta sequences to HLA alleles at 0.05 false discovery rate.

Donors in the study were healthy people who gave bone marrow. The PCR ran on 60 Vbeta and 13 Jbeta primers. Profiling relied on immunoSEQ multiplex PCR, and the TCRdb table lists in-frame clones only, not all of them. In the table there are some 89,000 clones, about two thirds of which are singletons. As to this clone: The antigen is undetermined.

Sequenced input: PBMCs. This TCR was sampled from a man in his 60s in good health and CMV-seronegative.

The CDR3 region is CASSQSGDRLWSPQHF. CDR3 DNA: TGTGCCAGCAGCCAATCTGGCGACAGGCTTTGGAGTCCCCAGCATTTT. This chain connects TRBV16 to TRBJ1-5, with D possibly being TRBD1 (6 bases). The ends were cut back, 0 bases at V and 10 bases at J, with 19 bases in the middle. Germline CDR1 reads KGHSY; CDR2 reads FQNENV. CDR3 length: 16 residues.